This is a list of T cell receptor beta chains from one sample in a study of pediatric ulcerative colitis. The method was immunoSEQ multiplex PCR; TCRdb's version includes in-frame clones alone and lacks a portion of them. The sample has about 37,000 clones, over 70% seen once; the top ten hold approximately 9%. Material for sequencing was gut tissue. These receptors were collected from a boy younger than 18 with severe ulcerative colitis. Both conserved end residues are part of each CDR3. D genes are given only for firm matches. Clone size is not always given. Where it is, it says once, few, many or a class for expanded clones.

TRBV7-3,NA,once,TRBJ2-1,TGTGCCAGCAGCTTAATTCGTGTCAATGAGCAGTTCTTC,CASSLIRVNEQFF
TRBV21-1,NA,NA,TRBJ1-4,TGTGCCAGCAGCAGACTCAGACAGGTGTATAATGAAAAACTGTTTTTT,CASSRLRQVYNEKLFF
TRBV7-9,NA,NA,TRBJ1-2,TGTGCCAGCAGCCTCCGGACGTATGGCTACACCTTC,CASSLRTYGYTF
TRBV29-1,TRBD1,once,TRBJ2-3,TGCAGCGCCGAGGGGGCGCTGGATACGCAGTATTTT,CSAEGALDTQYF
TRBV4-2,TRBD1,NA,TRBJ1-4,TGTGCCAGCAGTAGGACAGGAGAGAATGAAAAACTGTTTTTT,CASSRTGENEKLFF
TRBV28,NA,NA,TRBJ1-1,TGTGCCAGCAGTTTCGCGTACATGAACACTGAAGCTTTCTTT,CASSFAYMNTEAFF
TRBV7-3,TRBD1,few,TRBJ2-5,TGTGCCAGCAGCTTAACGGGACAGGGCCCGGAGACCCAGTACTTC,CASSLTGQGPETQYF
TRBV19,NA,NA,TRBJ1-4,TGTGCCAGTAGTCGGACGTCGGGCGGCGAAAAACTGTTTTTT,CASSRTSGGEKLFF
TRBV5-5,TRBD1,NA,TRBJ1-1,TGTGCCAGCAGCCGGGGACAGGGGATGACTGAAGCTTTCTTT,CASSRGQGMTEAFF
TRBV4-2,TRBD1,NA,TRBJ2-3,TGTGCCAGCAGCCAAGGGTTGGGACAGGGTGCCGATACGCAGTATTTT,CASSQGLGQGADTQYF
TRBV6-5,NA,NA,TRBJ1-1,TGTGCCAGCACCCAAACCGGACTGGGAAACACTGAAGCTTTCTTT,CASTQTGLGNTEAFF
TRBV5-1,NA,few,TRBJ1-5,TGCGCCAGCAGCTTGGGGACCAATCAGCCCCAGCATTTT,CASSLGTNQPQHF
TRBV25-1,TRBD1,NA,TRBJ1-4,TGTGCCAGCAGTGCCCGAAGACAGGGGTGGCAGGAAAAACTGTTTTTT,CASSARRQGWQEKLFF
TRBV18,NA,NA,TRBJ2-2,TGTGCCAGCTCACTGTTCGGGACGGAGAACACCGGGGAGCTGTTTTTT,CASSLFGTENTGELFF
TRBV5-6,NA,NA,TRBJ1-5,TGTGCCAGCAGCATGGGGGGGCTACAGGGATACAGTCAGCCCCAGCATTTT,CASSMGGLQGYSQPQHF
TRBV27,NA,NA,TRBJ2-7,TGTGCCAGCTCCTACGGCCAGAGCTACGAGCAGTACTTC,CASSYGQSYEQYF
TRBV9,NA,NA,TRBJ2-7,TGTGCCAGCAGCGTAGCCCCTGTTCCGGGGTCGTCCTACGAGCAGTACTTC,CASSVAPVPGSSYEQYF
TRBV7-2,TRBD2,few,TRBJ2-7,TGTGCCAGCAGCTTCGTAGCGGGACTAGTGGGGGGGCCTGGCCACGAGCAGTACTTC,CASSFVAGLVGGPGHEQYF
TRBV6-6,TRBD1,NA,TRBJ1-6,TGTGCCAGCAGTCCAGGGGGCTATTCACCCCTCCACTTT,CASSPGGYSPLHF
TRBV7-2,NA,NA,TRBJ2-3,TGTGCCAGCAGCTTAGGACCCTTTAGTGGGGGACGCACAGATACGCAGTATTTT,CASSLGPFSGGRTDTQYF
TRBV5-1,TRBD1,NA,TRBJ2-2,TGCGCCAGCAGCCCGGGACAGGGAATCGCCGGGGAGCTGTTTTTT,CASSPGQGIAGELFF
TRBV5-1,NA,NA,TRBJ2-7,TGCGCCAGCAGCTTGGTAGCCCAAGAAGGATTGGAGCAGTACTTC,CASSLVAQEGLEQYF
TRBV19,NA,NA,TRBJ2-5,TGTGCCAGTAGTAAAGGAGGAGAGACCCAGTACTTC,CASSKGGETQYF
TRBV18,NA,NA,TRBJ2-3,TGTGCCAGCTCACCGTTGAACCTACAGCAAAGCAACACAGATACGCAGTATTTT,CASSPLNLQQSNTDTQYF
TRBV7-2,NA,NA,TRBJ2-5,TGTGCCAGCAGCTTAGGGCCCTTGGTGGGGGGCCAAGAGACCCAGTACTTC,CASSLGPLVGGQETQYF
TRBV18,NA,few,TRBJ2-3,TGTGCCAGCTCACCTAGTAAAGGGGATACGCAGTATTTT,CASSPSKGDTQYF
TRBV5-6,TRBD1,few,TRBJ1-1,TGTGCCAGCATCATCCAGGGGGTTGGGTTACCTGAAGCTTTCTTT,CASIIQGVGLPEAFF
TRBV28,TRBD1,few,TRBJ2-4,TGTGCCAGCAGACCGGGACAGACACTAGCCAAAAACATTCAGTACTTC,CASRPGQTLAKNIQYF
TRBV4-1,NA,few,TRBJ1-2,TGCGCCAGCAGCCAGTTAGGGGCCTCCTATGGCTACACCTTC,CASSQLGASYGYTF
TRBV2,NA,NA,TRBJ1-1,TGTGCCAGCAGCACCGGGACAAAGAACACTGAAGCTTTCTTT,CASSTGTKNTEAFF
TRBV2,TRBD2,NA,TRBJ2-1,TGTGCCAGCACGAGCGGGGGGGTACGTGAGCAGTTCTTC,CASTSGGVREQFF
TRBV10-3,TRBD2,NA,TRBJ2-7,TGTGCCATCAGGCCGTGGGCTAGCGGGGTTTACGAGCAGTACTTC,CAIRPWASGVYEQYF
TRBV29-1,TRBD2,NA,TRBJ2-3,TGCAGCGCTGATAGTGGGGGGGACACAGATACGCAGTATTTT,CSADSGGDTDTQYF
TRBV7-2,NA,NA,TRBJ2-7,TGTGCCAGCAGCTTAGCGCGGCAGTTTACCTACGAGCAGTACTTC,CASSLARQFTYEQYF
TRBV5-1,TRBD2,once,TRBJ2-2,TGCGCCAGCTCCCTAGCCGGGACTAGTGGCACCGGGGAGCTGTTTTTT,CASSLAGTSGTGELFF
TRBV9,NA,NA,TRBJ1-3,TGTGCCAGCAGCGTAGAGCCCAGAGATGGAAACACCATATATTTT,CASSVEPRDGNTIYF
TRBV13,NA,few,TRBJ2-1,TGTGCCAGCAGCCCGGACGGGGGGCTGTACAATGAGCAGTTCTTC,CASSPDGGLYNEQFF
TRBV14,NA,once,TRBJ2-7,TGTGCCAGCAGCCCGATCGGGAACGGGGTGACCACCTACGAGCAGTACTTC,CASSPIGNGVTTYEQYF
TRBV28,NA,NA,TRBJ2-1,TGTGCCAGCAGTTTAAGTCAGTCCAGGACTCCGTTCTTC,CASSLSQSRTPFF
TRBV19,NA,NA,TRBJ2-1,TGTGCCAGTAGTATAGGGGCCTACAATGAGCAGTTCTTC,CASSIGAYNEQFF
TRBV6-1,TRBD1,NA,TRBJ1-1,TGTGCCAGCAGACCACAGGGGCTGAACACTGAAGCTTTCTTT,CASRPQGLNTEAFF
TRBV11-2,TRBD2,few,TRBJ2-1,TGTGCCAGCAGCGCCACAGCGGGACTAGCGTACAATGAGCAGTTCTTC,CASSATAGLAYNEQFF
TRBV5-1,NA,few,TRBJ1-2,TGCGCCAGCAGCGGCAGGGACTTACGTGGCTACACCTTC,CASSGRDLRGYTF
TRBV5-4,NA,once,TRBJ1-4,TGTGCCAGCAGCCTCAACGGGGGGGCTTCAGGTGAAAAACTGTTTTTT,CASSLNGGASGEKLFF
TRBV15,NA,NA,TRBJ2-6,TGTGCCACCAGCAGAGACCGGGGCCGTCCCGGTAGCTACTCTGCCAACGTCCTGACTTTC,CATSRDRGRPGSYSANVLTF
TRBV5-1,TRBD2,NA,TRBJ2-2,TGCGCCAGCAGCGGGAGGGACACCGGGGAGCTGTTTTTT,CASSGRDTGELFF
TRBV5-4,NA,once,TRBJ2-3,TGTGCCAGCAGCTTAACGGGTAGCACAGATACGCAGTATTTT,CASSLTGSTDTQYF
TRBV19,TRBD1,NA,TRBJ1-1,TGTGCCAGTAGTATAGACAGGGGGGTTACTGAAGCTTTCTTT,CASSIDRGVTEAFF
TRBV6-4,NA,NA,TRBJ1-6,TGTGCCAGCACATATTCTCCAGGGAATTCACCCCTCCACTTT,CASTYSPGNSPLHF
TRBV19,NA,NA,TRBJ1-1,TGTGCCAGTAGTATAATGCAGGGGTTAGAGGATGAAGCTTTCTTT,CASSIMQGLEDEAFF
TRBV7-8,NA,medium-sized,TRBJ1-2,TGTGCCAGCAGCTTAGAAGCCAGCCCCTATGGCTACACCTTC,CASSLEASPYGYTF
TRBV18,NA,NA,TRBJ1-2,TGTGCCAGCTCACCAGAGCCGACTTTTGGCTACACCTTC,CASSPEPTFGYTF
TRBV7-9,TRBD2,NA,TRBJ2-3,TGTGCCACAGGGACTAGCGACACAGATACGCAGTATTTT,CATGTSDTDTQYF
TRBV5-4,NA,once,TRBJ1-3,TGTGCCAGCAGCTTCCAGGGGAGAAACACCATATATTTT,CASSFQGRNTIYF
TRBV21-1,NA,NA,TRBJ1-1,TGTGCCACAACAAGCGGGGATGTGAGCACTGAAGCTTTCTTT,CATTSGDVSTEAFF
TRBV4-1,NA,NA,TRBJ1-2,TGCGCCAGCAGCCAAGGGGGGGAAGCGGGACTCTCGGCGTATGGCTACACCTTC,CASSQGGEAGLSAYGYTF
TRBV20-1,NA,NA,TRBJ2-1,TGCAGTGTTACACCAGGGGATGAGCAGTTCTTC,CSVTPGDEQFF